This TCR beta chain was obtained from a study of blood T cell repertoires in COVID-19. Background on the study: T cells, B-cell-depleted T cells, or PBMCs provided the cDNA or gDNA that served as material.

With 6 bases removed from V and 1 base from J, the gap between germline ends came to 14 bases. This CDR3 region has 15 residues. Germline-derived CDR1 and CDR2 are SNHLY and FYNNEI. Clones were sequenced by immunoSEQ multiplex PCR, and TCRdb holds only the in-frame ones, with some missing. This sample carries 140,000 to 150,000 clones, about 83% of them seen once, and the ten largest clones take 8.9%. Source material: peripheral blood. The chain links TRBV2 to TRBJ2-3, with D possibly being TRBD1 (6 bases). This clonotype originated in a man aged 25 to 45 with COVID-19, enrolled during active disease. The CDR3 here is CASSEQGIGTDTQYF. As DNA, the CDR3 is TGTGCCAGCAGCGAACAGGGTATCGGCACAGATACGCAGTATTTT.